This T cell receptor beta chain is from a study of blood T cell repertoires in COVID-19. Study context: Both acute and convalescent COVID-19 samples were obtained from the United States, Italy and Spain. PBMCs, B-cell-depleted T cells, or T cells provided the cDNA or gDNA that made up the material.

In the authors' workflow: For nucleated cells, counts were estimated from reference gene primer amplification. This table comes from immunoSEQ multiplex PCR, and its TCRdb copy is limited to in-frame clones, with some not included. The V and J calls and clone size were taken over from that table, and D and trimming were inferred from the DNA. This table holds about 71,000 clones, 80% to 90% found once. V lost 0 bases, J lost 0 bases, and 9 bases lay in between. The CDR3 contains 16 residues. Germline CDR1 reads MNHEY; CDR2 reads SMNVEV (reference sequence). The gene calls are TRBV27 and TRBJ2-4, with unresolved D. Source material: peripheral blood. The clonotype comes from a man aged 45-65 years with acute or convalescent COVID-19. CDR3 sequence: CASSLSAIAAKNIQYF. The DNA of the CDR3 is TGTGCCAGCAGTTTATCGGCAATAGCAGCCAAAAACATTCAGTACTTC.